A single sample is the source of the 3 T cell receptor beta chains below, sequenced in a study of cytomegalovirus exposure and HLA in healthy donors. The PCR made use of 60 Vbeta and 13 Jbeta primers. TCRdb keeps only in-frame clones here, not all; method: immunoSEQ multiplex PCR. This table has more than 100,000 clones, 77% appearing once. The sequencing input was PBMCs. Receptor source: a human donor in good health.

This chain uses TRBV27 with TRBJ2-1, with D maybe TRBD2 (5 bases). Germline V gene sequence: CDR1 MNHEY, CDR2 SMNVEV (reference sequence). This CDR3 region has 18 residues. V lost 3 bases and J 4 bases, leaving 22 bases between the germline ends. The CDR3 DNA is TGTGCCAGCAGTTTCCTGCGGGCGTCTGAGCGCCTGTACAATGAGCAGTTCTTC. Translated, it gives CASSFLRASERLYNEQFF.

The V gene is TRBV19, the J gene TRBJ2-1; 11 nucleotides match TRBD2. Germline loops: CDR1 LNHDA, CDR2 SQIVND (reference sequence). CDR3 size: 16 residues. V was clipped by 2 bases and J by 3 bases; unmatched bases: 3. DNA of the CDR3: TGTGCCAGTAGTATAAATCTAGCGGGAGGCTACAATGAGCAGTTCTTC. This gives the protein CASSINLAGGYNEQFF.

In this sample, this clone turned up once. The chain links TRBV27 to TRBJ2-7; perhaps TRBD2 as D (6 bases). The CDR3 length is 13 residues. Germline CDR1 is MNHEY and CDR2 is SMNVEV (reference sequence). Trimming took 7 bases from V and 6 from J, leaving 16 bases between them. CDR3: CASTRRGSSEQYF. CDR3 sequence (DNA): TGTGCCAGCACCCGACGGGGGAGCAGCGAGCAGTACTTC.